This TCR beta chain was profiled in a study of radiation and T cells in renal cell carcinoma. The time point is: baseline pretreatment blood. Noted treatment: 15 Gy SBRT to primary tumor, nephrectomy 4 weeks later. Data came from immunoSEQ multiplex PCR; TCRdb stores just in-frame clones and leaves some out. There are about 140,000 clones in the sample; over 65% occur only once, and under 25% lies in the top ten. This TCR was sampled from a woman between 50 and 59 years old with renal cell carcinoma. The sequencing used blood, collected from a patient whose treatment included radiotherapy and nephrectomy.

The CDR3 protein is CASSLHNSGANVLTF. The CDR3 nucleotides are TGTGCCAGCAGCTTACATAACTCTGGGGCCAACGTCCTGACTTTC. V gene TRBV7-9 combines with J gene TRBJ2-6; D not certain. The germline CDR1 and CDR2 sequences are SEHNR and FQNEAQ (reference sequence). Trimming stripped 2 bases from V and 0 bases from J, with 5 bases between. The CDR3 totals 15 residues.